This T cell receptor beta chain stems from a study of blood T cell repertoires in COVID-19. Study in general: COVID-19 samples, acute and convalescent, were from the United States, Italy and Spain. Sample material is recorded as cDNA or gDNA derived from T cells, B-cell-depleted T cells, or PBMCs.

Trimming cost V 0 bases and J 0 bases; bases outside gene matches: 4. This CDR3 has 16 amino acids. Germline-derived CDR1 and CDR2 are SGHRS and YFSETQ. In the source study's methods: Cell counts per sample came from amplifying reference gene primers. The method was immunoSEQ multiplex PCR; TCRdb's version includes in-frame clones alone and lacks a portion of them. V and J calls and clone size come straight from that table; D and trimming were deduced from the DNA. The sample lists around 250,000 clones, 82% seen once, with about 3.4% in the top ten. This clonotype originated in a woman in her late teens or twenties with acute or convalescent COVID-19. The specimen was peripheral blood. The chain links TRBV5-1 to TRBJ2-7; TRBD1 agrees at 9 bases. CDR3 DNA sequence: TGCGCCAGCAGCTTGGCCGGGACAGGGACCTCCTACGAGCAGTACTTC. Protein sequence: CASSLAGTGTSYEQYF. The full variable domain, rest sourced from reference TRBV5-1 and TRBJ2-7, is KAGVTQTPRYLIKTRGQQVTLSCSPISGHRSVSWYQQTPGQGLQFLFEYFSETQRNKGNFPGRFSGRQFSNSRSEMNVSTLELGDSALYLCASSLAGTGTSYEQYFGPGTRLTVT.